The rows below give T cell receptor beta chains drawn from one sample of a study of memory CD4+ T cells and cytomegalovirus serostatus. The method was immunoSEQ multiplex PCR; TCRdb's version includes in-frame clones alone and lacks a portion of them. The sample contains around 84,000 clones, around 80% of which appear only once. Material for sequencing was memory CD4+ T cells from blood. These receptors originate from an adult in good health and CMV-seronegative. CDR3s include the opening cysteine and the closing phenylalanine or tryptophan. The D gene is left open where the match is weak. Size values are once, few and many counts, or a class for expanded clones, and some rows have none.

J gene,clone size,D gene,V gene,CDR3 DNA,CDR3 protein
TRBJ2-7,-,-,TRBV7-6,TGTGCCAGCAGCTTAAACAGGGTAAACTACGAGCAGTACTTC,CASSLNRVNYEQYF
TRBJ1-1,-,TRBD1,TRBV5-1,TGCGCCAGCAGTGTCCTAGAGACAGGGTACATGAACACTGAAGCTTTCTTT,CASSVLETGYMNTEAFF
TRBJ1-5,-,-,TRBV6-5,TGTGCCAGCAGTTACTCGGGCATAAATCAGCCCCAGCATTTT,CASSYSGINQPQHF
TRBJ1-4,-,-,TRBV2,TGTGCCAGCAGCCGAACGGAAACAAGAAATGAAAAACTGTTTTTT,CASSRTETRNEKLFF
TRBJ1-5,-,-,TRBV5-6,TGTGCCAGCAGCTTAAGAGGGAGTGGGCAGACCAATCAGCCCCAGCATTTT,CASSLRGSGQTNQPQHF
TRBJ1-1,-,-,TRBV5-1,TGCGCCAGCAGCTTGGCCAACACTGAAGCTTTCTTT,CASSLANTEAFF
TRBJ2-7,-,-,TRBV19,TGTGCCAGTAGTTACAGGGTCTCCTACGAGCAGTACTTC,CASSYRVSYEQYF
TRBJ1-5,-,-,TRBV7-2,TGTGCCAGCAGCTTATGGGGCGCTAGCAATCAGCCCCAGCATTTT,CASSLWGASNQPQHF
TRBJ2-3,-,TRBD2,TRBV5-4,TGTGCCAGCAGTTTCTCTAGCGGGGAAACAGATACGCAGTATTTT,CASSFSSGETDTQYF
TRBJ1-1,-,TRBD1,TRBV19,TGTGCCACCCATTCCCGGACAGGGATTCCGAACACTGAAGCTTTCTTT,CATHSRTGIPNTEAFF
TRBJ1-4,-,TRBD1,TRBV7-9,TGTGCCAGCAGCTCTGACAGGGTAGCTAATGAAAAACTGTTTTTT,CASSSDRVANEKLFF
TRBJ1-1,few,-,TRBV5-1,TGCGCCAGCAGCAAGGGGCGCGACACTGAAGCTTTCTTT,CASSKGRDTEAFF
TRBJ2-7,once,TRBD1,TRBV7-2,TGTGCCAGCAGCGGACAGGGGGCCGCCTACGAGCAGTACTTC,CASSGQGAAYEQYF
TRBJ2-5,-,-,TRBV7-7,TGTGCTAGCAGCGTAAAAGAGACCCAGTACTTC,CASSVKETQYF
TRBJ2-7,-,-,TRBV11-2,TGTGCCAGCAGCCGTGGACAGCCCACCGGGGAGCAGTACTTC,CASSRGQPTGEQYF
TRBJ1-1,once,-,TRBV25-1,TGTGCCAGCAGTCGCCCACAGGGTGGAACTGAAGCTTTCTTT,CASSRPQGGTEAFF
TRBJ2-2,-,TRBD2,TRBV10-3,TGTGCCATCAGTATAGTGACTAGCGGGGGCACCAACACCGGGGAGCTGTTTTTT,CAISIVTSGGTNTGELFF
TRBJ2-5,-,TRBD2,TRBV18,TGTGCCAGCTCACCACCGCGTAGCGGGGGGACACAAGAGACCCAGTACTTC,CASSPPRSGGTQETQYF
TRBJ2-7,once,TRBD2,TRBV10-3,TGTGCCATCAGTGAGTCAGGGCGGGGGGGCCGATCCAAATCCTACGAGCAGTACTTC,CAISESGRGGRSKSYEQYF
TRBJ2-3,-,TRBD1,TRBV5-4,TGTGCCAGCAAGGGGGACAGGGGGACAGATACGCAGTATTTT,CASKGDRGTDTQYF
TRBJ2-1,-,-,TRBV6-5,TGTGCCAGCAGTTACTCCCCTCTCACGGATGAGCAGTTCTTC,CASSYSPLTDEQFF
TRBJ1-1,-,-,TRBV7-2,TGTGCCAGCAGCTTACAATCAGGGAACACTGAAGCTTTCTTT,CASSLQSGNTEAFF
TRBJ1-1,-,TRBD1,TRBV11-3,TGTGCCAGCAGCAAGGGACAGGGGGAAAAGACTGAAGCTTTCTTT,CASSKGQGEKTEAFF
TRBJ1-4,-,-,TRBV18,TGTGCCAGCTCACCCGAAGTCGACAGGCATGAAAAACTGTTTTTT,CASSPEVDRHEKLFF
TRBJ2-5,-,-,TRBV2,TGTGCCAGCACCCTCCAAGAGACCCAGTACTTC,CASTLQETQYF
TRBJ1-1,many,-,TRBV2,TGTGCCAGCATATCAGAGGCAGGGGCGAACACTGAAGCTTTCTTT,CASISEAGANTEAFF
TRBJ1-1,-,-,TRBV7-7,TGTGCTAGCAGCGCCGAAGGGGTGACTGAAGCTTTCTTT,CASSAEGVTEAFF
TRBJ2-1,-,-,TRBV6-6,TGTGCCAGCAGTAACGGGCCTGGGACATATGAGCAGTTCTTC,CASSNGPGTYEQFF
TRBJ1-5,once,-,TRBV10-2,TGCGCCAGCAGTGAGAGCCTCGGGCCCCAGCATTTT,CASSESLGPQHF
TRBJ2-1,-,TRBD2,TRBV14,TGTGCCAGCAGGCAGACTAGCGGGGGCCGAAGCTCCTACAATGAGCAGTTCTTC,CASRQTSGGRSSYNEQFF
TRBJ1-2,-,TRBD1,TRBV27,TGTGCCAGCAGTGATGCCTCGGGGACAGCTAACTATGGCTACACCTTC,CASSDASGTANYGYTF
TRBJ1-2,-,-,TRBV5-6,TGTGCCAGCAGCCCACCCTCGGAACATGGCTACACCTTC,CASSPPSEHGYTF
TRBJ2-2,-,-,TRBV6-4,TGTGCCAGCAGTGTTGACATTGTGTCCGGGGAGCTGTTTTTT,CASSVDIVSGELFF
TRBJ1-2,-,-,TRBV4-3,TGCGCCAGCAGCCACTCAGGACACTATGGCTACACCTTC,CASSHSGHYGYTF
TRBJ1-2,once,-,TRBV4-2,TGTGCCAGCAGCCAAAAAGAAGCACAGTATGGCTACACCTTC,CASSQKEAQYGYTF
TRBJ2-2,-,-,TRBV11-3,TGTGCCAGCAGCTATAGTCGAGCCGGGGAGCTGTTTTTT,CASSYSRAGELFF
TRBJ1-2,-,-,TRBV21-1,TGTGCCAGCAGCAAAAAATTATCGCAGCGACGGGTTGGCTACACCTTC,CASSKKLSQRRVGYTF
TRBJ1-3,-,-,TRBV11-2,TGTGCCAGCAGCCCAGGAAACACCATATATTTT,CASSPGNTIYF
TRBJ1-2,-,-,TRBV5-6,TGTGCCAGCAGCTGGACGGGATCTAACTATGGCTACACCTTC,CASSWTGSNYGYTF
TRBJ2-1,-,-,TRBV9,TGTGCCAGCAGCGTTTCAGCGGAAGGTAATGAGCAGTTCTTC,CASSVSAEGNEQFF